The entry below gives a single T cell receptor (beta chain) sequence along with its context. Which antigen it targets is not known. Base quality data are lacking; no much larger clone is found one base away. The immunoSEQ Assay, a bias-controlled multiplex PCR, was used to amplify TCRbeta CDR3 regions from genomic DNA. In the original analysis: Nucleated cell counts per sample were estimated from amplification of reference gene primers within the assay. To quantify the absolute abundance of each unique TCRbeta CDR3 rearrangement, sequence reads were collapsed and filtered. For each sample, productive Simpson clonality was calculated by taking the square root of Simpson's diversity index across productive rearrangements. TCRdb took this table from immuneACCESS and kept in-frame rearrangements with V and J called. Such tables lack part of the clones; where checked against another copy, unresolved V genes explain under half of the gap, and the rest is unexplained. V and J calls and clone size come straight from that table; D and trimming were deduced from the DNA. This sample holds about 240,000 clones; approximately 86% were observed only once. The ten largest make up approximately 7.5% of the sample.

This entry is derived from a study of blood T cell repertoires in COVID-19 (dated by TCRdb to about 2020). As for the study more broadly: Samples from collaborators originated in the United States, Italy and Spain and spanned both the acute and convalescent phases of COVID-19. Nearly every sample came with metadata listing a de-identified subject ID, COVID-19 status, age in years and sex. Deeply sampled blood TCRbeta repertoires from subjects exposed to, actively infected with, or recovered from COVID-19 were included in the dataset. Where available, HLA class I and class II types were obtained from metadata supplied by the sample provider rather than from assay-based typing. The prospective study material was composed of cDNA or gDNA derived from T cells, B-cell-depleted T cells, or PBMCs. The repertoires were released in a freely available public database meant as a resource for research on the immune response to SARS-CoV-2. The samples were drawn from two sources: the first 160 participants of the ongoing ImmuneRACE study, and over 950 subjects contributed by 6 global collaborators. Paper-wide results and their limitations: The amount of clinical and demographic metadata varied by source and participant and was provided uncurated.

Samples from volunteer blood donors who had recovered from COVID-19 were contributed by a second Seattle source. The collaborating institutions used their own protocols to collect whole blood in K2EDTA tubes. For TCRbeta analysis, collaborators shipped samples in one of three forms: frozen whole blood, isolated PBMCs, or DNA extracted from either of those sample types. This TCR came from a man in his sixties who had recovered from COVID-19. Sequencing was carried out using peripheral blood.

The CDR3 region has the sequence CASSHRDRGFYEQFF. The nucleotides read TGTGCCAGCAGTCACCGGGACAGGGGGTTTTACGAGCAGTTCTTC. This chain joins TRBV28 to TRBJ2-1; TRBD1 lines up with 11 middle nucleotides. There are 15 amino acids in the CDR3, from cysteine to phenylalanine inclusive. This entry keeps only the CDR3 DNA: 45 bases, framed from base 1. Trimming leaves V shorter by 5 bases and J shorter by 10 bases, with the junction holding 10 bases beyond the gene matches. The germline V gene supplies CDR1 MDHEN and CDR2 SYDVKM.